These T cell receptor beta chains were read from a single sample in a study of OX40 agonist ivuxolimab in advanced cancers. Profiled with immunoSEQ multiplex PCR; TCRdb holds only in-frame clones, not every one. The top ten clones hold more than 0.6% of a sample with about 89,000 clones, around 90% of them seen once. Here the sequenced sample was CD4+ or CD8+ T cells sorted from blood, taken in a trial of the OX40 agonist ivuxolimab. Receptor source: an adult with an advanced solid tumor such as melanoma, head and neck, liver or kidney cancer. Each CDR3 is given with its conserved first and last residue. Fields, in order: J gene, V gene, D gene, clone size, CDR3 DNA, CDR3 protein. The D gene is left open where the match is weak. A clone size is listed for some rows: how often the clone was seen (once, few, many), or a class if it is expanded.

>TRBJ2-1|TRBV18|-|-
TGTGCCAGCTCACCAGGCTTAAACAATGAGCAGTTCTTC
CASSPGLNNEQFF
>TRBJ2-2|TRBV7-3|-|-
TGTGCCAGCAGCATCTCGACCCCGGGGGAGCTGTTTTTT
CASSISTPGELFF
>TRBJ2-3|TRBV7-9|-|-
TGTGCCAGCAGCTTAGGGGTGGGGCCAGATACGCAGTATTTT
CASSLGVGPDTQYF
>TRBJ2-2|TRBV7-2|TRBD2|-
TGTGCCAGCAGCTTAGGGGCCCGGAGCGGGACTAATGGGGAGCTGTTTTTT
CASSLGARSGTNGELFF
>TRBJ2-1|TRBV7-3|-|-
TGTGCCAGCAGCTTAGGGGGGACTGAGCAGTTCTTC
CASSLGGTEQFF
>TRBJ2-1|TRBV7-2|-|-
TGTGCCAGCAGCGGTGAGTCGTACTACAATGAGCAGTTCTTC
CASSGESYYNEQFF
>TRBJ1-2|TRBV9|TRBD1|-
TGTGCCAGCCGCCCCGGAGGGGGCGCTAGCTACACCTTC
CASRPGGGASYTF
>TRBJ2-2|TRBV6-6|-|-
TGTGCCAGCAGTTACGGTAGTCCCCGCACCGGGGAGCTGTTTTTT
CASSYGSPRTGELFF
>TRBJ1-1|TRBV28|-|few
-
CASSSSYTEAFF
>TRBJ2-5|TRBV7-7|TRBD2|-
TGTGCCAGCAGTTTTAGCGGGGGGGTTGACCAAGAGACCCAGTACTTC
CASSFSGGVDQETQYF
>TRBJ2-7|TRBV4-2|-|once
TGTGCCAGCAGCCAAGATGCCGGAAACAGGCCGACCTACGAGCAGTACTTC
CASSQDAGNRPTYEQYF
>TRBJ2-3|TRBV7-8|-|-
TGTGCCAGCAGACAGATAGGGGGAGATACGCAGTATTTT
CASRQIGGDTQYF
>TRBJ2-2|TRBV19|TRBD2|-
TGTGCCACCCGGGAGGCGAACACCGGGGAGCTGTTTTTT
CATREANTGELFF
>TRBJ1-1|TRBV5-5|-|-
TGTGCCAGCAGTGGTGTGGTGGACACTGAAGCTTTCTTT
CASSGVVDTEAFF
>TRBJ1-2|TRBV9|-|few
TGTGCCAGCAGCCATACGACAGACGGCTACACCTTC
CASSHTTDGYTF
>TRBJ1-4|TRBV11-2|TRBD1|-
TGTGCCAGCAGCTTAGGGACAGGGGGAAATGAAAAACTGTTTTTT
CASSLGTGGNEKLFF
>TRBJ2-3|TRBV6-1|-|-
TGTGCCAGCAGACTCCACCCCTACTCGACAGATACGCAGTATTTT
CASRLHPYSTDTQYF
>TRBJ2-3|TRBV2|-|-
TGTGCCAGCGTCGACTTCCGCACAGATACGCAGTATTTT
CASVDFRTDTQYF
>TRBJ2-1|TRBV4-1|TRBD2|few
TGCGCCAGCAGCCAACAACCGGGACTAGCGGGGGGTAATGAGCAGTTCTTC
CASSQQPGLAGGNEQFF
>TRBJ2-1|TRBV18|TRBD2|-
TGTGCCAGCTCACTGAGGACTAGCGGGGGGTTGACCTACAATGAGCAGTTCTTC
CASSLRTSGGLTYNEQFF
>TRBJ1-4|TRBV27|-|-
TGTGCCAGCAGTTTTGGCACGGTTAGTGAAAAACTGTTTTTT
CASSFGTVSEKLFF
>TRBJ2-1|TRBV27|-|few
TGTGCCAGTTTAAGACAGGGACTTTACAATGAGCAGTTCTTC
CASLRQGLYNEQFF
>TRBJ2-2|TRBV30|TRBD1|-
TGTGCCTGGAGCGGACAGGCCACCGGGGAGCTGTTTTTT
CAWSGQATGELFF
>TRBJ2-1|TRBV7-8|TRBD2|-
TGTGCCAGCAGCTACGGCGGGGGGGCAAGCAATGAGCAGTTCTTC
CASSYGGGASNEQFF
>TRBJ2-3|TRBV19|-|-
TGTGCCAGTAGTATAGACCCACCCGGGAATACGCAGTATTTT
CASSIDPPGNTQYF
>TRBJ2-7|TRBV5-1|TRBD1|-
TGCGCCAGCAGCTTGGGGGACAGGGTCAACGAGCAGTACTTC
CASSLGDRVNEQYF
>TRBJ2-7|TRBV9|TRBD1|-
TGTGCCAGCAGCGTAGGGACAGGGGGACCCGACGAGCAGTACTTC
CASSVGTGGPDEQYF
>TRBJ2-7|TRBV18|-|-
TGTGCCAGCTCACCTTCCAGGGTTTCTTACGAGCAGTACTTC
CASSPSRVSYEQYF
>TRBJ2-7|TRBV28|-|-
TGTGCCAGCAGTTTAGTGGGAGCCCCTCGCGAGCAGTACTTC
CASSLVGAPREQYF
>TRBJ2-1|TRBV6-5|-|-
TGTGCCAGCAGTTATTTGGGGATCCGGAATGAGCAGTTCTTC
CASSYLGIRNEQFF
>TRBJ1-3|TRBV2|-|-
TGTGCCAGCAAGATGGTCGGAAACACCATATATTTT
CASKMVGNTIYF
>TRBJ1-4|TRBV30|TRBD1|-
TGTGCCTCACAGGGGCTGGATGAAAAACTGTTTTTT
CASQGLDEKLFF
>TRBJ1-2|TRBV6-5|-|-
TGTGCCAGCAGTTCAATCAGGGATCGCTATGGCTACACCTTC
CASSSIRDRYGYTF
>TRBJ2-2|TRBV6-5|-|-
TGTGCCAGCAGACGGGACTGGTCCACCGGGGAGCTGTTTTTT
CASRRDWSTGELFF
>TRBJ2-6|TRBV29-1|-|once
TGCAGCGTCGCCGAGATAGCGGACTCTGGGGCCAACGTCCTGACTTTC
CSVAEIADSGANVLTF
>TRBJ2-1|TRBV29-1|-|-
TGCAGCGTTGAGGGGGGAAACTCCTACAATGAGCAGTTCTTC
CSVEGGNSYNEQFF
>TRBJ2-5|TRBV11-2|-|-
TGTGCCAGCAGCTTCGAGATCCAAGAGACCCAGTACTTC
CASSFEIQETQYF
>TRBJ2-1|TRBV6-6|TRBD1|-
TGTGCCAGCAGGGCTAGGGACAGGGGTAGCAATGAGCAGTTCTTC
CASRARDRGSNEQFF
>TRBJ2-6|TRBV7-2|TRBD2|-
TGTGCCAGCAGCCCCCGGAGTAGCGGGAGCTCAGGGGCCAACGTCCTGACTTTC
CASSPRSSGSSGANVLTF
>TRBJ1-5|TRBV28|TRBD1|-
TGTGCGACAGGGTTCAATAGCAATCAGCCCCAGCATTTT
CATGFNSNQPQHF
>TRBJ2-1|TRBV5-1|-|-
TGCGCCAGCACGTCGGGCCCCACCTACAATGAGCAGTTCTTC
CASTSGPTYNEQFF
>TRBJ2-7|TRBV30|-|-
TGTGCCGGATCCGGGGGGCCACTAAACTCCTACGAGCAGTACTTC
CAGSGGPLNSYEQYF